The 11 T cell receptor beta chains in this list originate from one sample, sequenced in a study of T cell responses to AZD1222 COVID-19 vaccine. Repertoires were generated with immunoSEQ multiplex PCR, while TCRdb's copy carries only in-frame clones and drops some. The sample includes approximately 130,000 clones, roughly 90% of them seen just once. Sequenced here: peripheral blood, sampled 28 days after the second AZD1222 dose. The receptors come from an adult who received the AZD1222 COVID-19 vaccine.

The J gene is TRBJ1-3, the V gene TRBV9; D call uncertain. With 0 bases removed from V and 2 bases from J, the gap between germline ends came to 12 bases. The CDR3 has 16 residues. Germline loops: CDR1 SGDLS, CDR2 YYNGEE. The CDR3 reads CASSVGLSQTGNTIYF. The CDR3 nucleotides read TGTGCCAGCAGCGTAGGTTTGAGCCAGACTGGAAACACCATATATTTT.

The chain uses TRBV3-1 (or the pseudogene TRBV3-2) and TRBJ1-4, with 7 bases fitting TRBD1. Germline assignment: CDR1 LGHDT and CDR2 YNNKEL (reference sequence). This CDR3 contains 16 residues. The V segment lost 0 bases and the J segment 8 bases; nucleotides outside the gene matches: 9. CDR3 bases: TGTGCCAGCAGCCAAGATCCCGGACAGGTTCAGGAAAAACTGTTTTTT. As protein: CASSQDPGQVQEKLFF.

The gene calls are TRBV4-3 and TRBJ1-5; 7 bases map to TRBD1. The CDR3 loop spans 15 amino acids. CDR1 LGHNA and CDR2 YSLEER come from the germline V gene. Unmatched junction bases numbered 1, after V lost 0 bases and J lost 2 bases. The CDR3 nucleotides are TGCGCCAGCAGCCAAGACACAGGGGGCAATCAGCCCCAGCATTTT. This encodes CASSQDTGGNQPQHF.

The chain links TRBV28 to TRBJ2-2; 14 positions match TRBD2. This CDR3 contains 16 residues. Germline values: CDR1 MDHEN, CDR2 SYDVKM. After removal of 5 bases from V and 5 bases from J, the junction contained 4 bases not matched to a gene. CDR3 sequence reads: CASSPWTSGRTGELFF. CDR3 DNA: TGTGCCAGCAGTCCCTGGACTAGCGGGAGGACCGGGGAGCTGTTTTTT.

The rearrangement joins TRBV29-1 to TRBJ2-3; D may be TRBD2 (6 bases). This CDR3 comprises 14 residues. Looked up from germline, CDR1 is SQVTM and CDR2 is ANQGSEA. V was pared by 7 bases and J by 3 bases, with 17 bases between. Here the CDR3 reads CSATAQRGTDTQYF. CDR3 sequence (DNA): TGCAGCGCAACCGCTCAACGGGGGACAGATACGCAGTATTTT.

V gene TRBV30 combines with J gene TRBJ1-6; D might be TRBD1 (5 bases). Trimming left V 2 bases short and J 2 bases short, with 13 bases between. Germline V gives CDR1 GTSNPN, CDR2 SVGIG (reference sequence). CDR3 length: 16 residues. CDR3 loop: CAWSFQGVTYNSPLHF. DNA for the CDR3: TGTGCCTGGAGTTTTCAAGGGGTAACCTATAATTCACCCCTCCACTTT. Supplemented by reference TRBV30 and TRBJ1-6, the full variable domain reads SQTIHQWPATLVQPVGSPLSLECTVEGTSNPNLYWYRQAAGRGLQLLFYSVGIGQISSEVPQNLSASRPQDRQFILSSKKLLLSDSGFYLCAWSFQGVTYNSPLHFGNGTRLTVT.

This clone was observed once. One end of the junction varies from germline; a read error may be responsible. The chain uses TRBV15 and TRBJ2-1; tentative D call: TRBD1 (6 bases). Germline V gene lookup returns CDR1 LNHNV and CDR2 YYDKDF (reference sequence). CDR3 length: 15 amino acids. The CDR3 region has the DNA TGTGCCACCAGCAGAAGGGACATGGGGTACAATGGGCAGTTCTTC. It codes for CATSRRDMGYNGQFF. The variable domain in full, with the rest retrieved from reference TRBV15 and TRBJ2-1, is DAMVIQNPRYQVTQFGKPVTLSCSQTLNHNVMYWYQQKSSQAPKLLFHYYDKDFNNEADTPDNFQSRRPNTSFCFLDIRSPGLGDTAMYLCATSRRDMGYNGQFFGPGTRLTVL.

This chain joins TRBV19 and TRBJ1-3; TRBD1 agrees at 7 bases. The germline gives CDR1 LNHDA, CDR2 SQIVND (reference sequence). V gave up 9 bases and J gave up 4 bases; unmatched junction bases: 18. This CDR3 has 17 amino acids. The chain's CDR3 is CASRESRKGAAGNTIYF. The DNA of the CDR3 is TGTGCCAGCCGGGAAAGTAGGAAGGGGGCCGCAGGAAACACCATATATTTT.

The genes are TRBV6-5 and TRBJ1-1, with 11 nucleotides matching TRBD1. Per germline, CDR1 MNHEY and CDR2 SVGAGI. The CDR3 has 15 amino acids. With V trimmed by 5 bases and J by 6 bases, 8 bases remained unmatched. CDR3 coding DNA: TGTGCCAGCAGTACGGGGGACAGGGGGGAACCTGAAGCTTTCTTT. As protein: CASSTGDRGEPEAFF.

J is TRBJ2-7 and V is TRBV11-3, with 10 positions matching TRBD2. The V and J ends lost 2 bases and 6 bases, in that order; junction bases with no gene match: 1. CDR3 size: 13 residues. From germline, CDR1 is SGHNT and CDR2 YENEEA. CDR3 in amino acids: CASSLSSGSEQYF. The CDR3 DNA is TGTGCCAGCAGCTTATCTAGCGGGAGCGAGCAGTACTTC.

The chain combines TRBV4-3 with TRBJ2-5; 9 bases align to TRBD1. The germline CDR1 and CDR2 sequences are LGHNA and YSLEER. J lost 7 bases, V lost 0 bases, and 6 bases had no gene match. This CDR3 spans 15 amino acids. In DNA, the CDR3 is TGCGCCAGCAGCCAAGAGTCGACAGGGGGTTCGACCCAGTACTTC. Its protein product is CASSQESTGGSTQYF.